The rows below give T cell receptor beta chains drawn from one sample of a study of cytomegalovirus exposure and HLA in healthy donors. Profiled with immunoSEQ multiplex PCR; TCRdb holds only in-frame clones, not every one. The repertoire holds about 140,000 clones, with about 86% as singletons. The sequencing input was PBMCs. The receptors here all came from a man aged 40-49 years in good health and CMV-seropositive. CDR3s include the opening cysteine and the closing phenylalanine or tryptophan. The order of the fields is D gene, J gene, V gene, clone size, CDR3 DNA, CDR3 protein. The D gene is left open where the match is weak. Only part of the rows carry a size: once, few, many, or a class if the clone is expanded.

>NA|TRBJ2-7|TRBV4-3|NA
TGCGCCAGCAGCCAAGAAAGAGCGACCTCCTACGAGCAGTACTTC
CASSQERATSYEQYF
>NA|TRBJ2-2|TRBV21-1|NA
TGTGCCAGCAGCATCTCGGACAGCAACACCGGGGAGCTGTTTTTT
CASSISDSNTGELFF
>NA|TRBJ1-1|TRBV6-5|NA
TGTGCCAGCAGTCGGACTTTATGGAGGACTGAAGCTTTCTTT
CASSRTLWRTEAFF
>NA|TRBJ2-3|TRBV5-1|NA
TGCGCCAGCAGCTGGAGGCGGGCGAATCCCACAGATACGCAGTATTTT
CASSWRRANPTDTQYF
>TRBD1|TRBJ2-5|TRBV5-1|NA
TGCGCCAGCAGCTTGAGGGACAGGGAACAAGAGACCCAGTACTTC
CASSLRDREQETQYF
>TRBD1|TRBJ1-2|TRBV27|NA
TGTGCCAGCACCACTCTCCGGGGACAGGCTGGTGGCTACACCTTC
CASTTLRGQAGGYTF
>TRBD1|TRBJ2-1|TRBV13|NA
TGTGCCAGCAGCGAGGAACTGGGACAGGGGTACAATGAGCAGTTCTTC
CASSEELGQGYNEQFF
>NA|TRBJ2-5|TRBV9|NA
TGTGCCAGCAGCGTAGGGGCAGGGGAGGAGACCCAGTACTTC
CASSVGAGEETQYF
>NA|TRBJ2-7|TRBV11-3|NA
TGTGCCAGCAGCTTACGTGTGATGGGCCTAAGCGAGCAGTACTTC
CASSLRVMGLSEQYF
>TRBD1|TRBJ2-3|TRBV9|NA
TGTGCCAGCAGCGCCAGGACAGGGGGACAAACAGATACGCAGTATTTT
CASSARTGGQTDTQYF
>NA|TRBJ1-2|TRBV6-7|few
TGTGCCAGCATGAAAAAGGAGCAACTTGGCTACACCTTC
CASMKKEQLGYTF
>NA|TRBJ1-5|TRBV4-3|NA
TGCGCCAGCAGCCAAGATGGGGAGCTAAATCAGCCCCAGCATTTT
CASSQDGELNQPQHF
>NA|TRBJ2-1|TRBV13|NA
TGTGCCAGCAGCTGGGGCAGGGGTGGAGGCAATGAGCAGTTCTTC
CASSWGRGGGNEQFF
>NA|TRBJ2-2|TRBV5-1|NA
TGCGCCAGCAGCCCGGGGCGGGGGAACACCGGGGAGCTGTTTTTT
CASSPGRGNTGELFF
>NA|TRBJ1-1|TRBV7-9|few
TGTGCCAGCACTAACTGGGGGCGATCGGACACTGAAGCTTTCTTT
CASTNWGRSDTEAFF
>NA|TRBJ1-4|TRBV19|NA
TGTGCCAGTAGTAATTCCCGGGAAAAACTGTTTTTT
CASSNSREKLFF
>TRBD1|TRBJ2-6|TRBV19|NA
TGTGCCAGTAGGGTACAGGGGGGTGGGGCCAACGTCCTGACTTTC
CASRVQGGGANVLTF
>NA|TRBJ1-1|TRBV19|NA
TGTGCCAGTACCAGGGGTTCCATGAACACTGAAGCTTTCTTT
CASTRGSMNTEAFF
>TRBD2|TRBJ2-7|TRBV4-1|once
TGCGCCAGCAGCCAAGGACGGTCACTAGCGGGACACGAGCAGTACTTC
CASSQGRSLAGHEQYF
>NA|TRBJ1-2|TRBV9|NA
TGTGCCAGCAGCGCTAGGGACGCCTGGGAGGGTGGCTACACCTTC
CASSARDAWEGGYTF
>TRBD1|TRBJ2-7|TRBV25-1|once
TGTGCCACCTCCAAGGGCCGACAGGGGAAGTCTCTGGACGAGCAGTACTTC
CATSKGRQGKSLDEQYF
>NA|TRBJ2-3|TRBV7-2|NA
TGTGCCAGCAGCTTCATGAGCACAGATACGCAGTATTTT
CASSFMSTDTQYF
>NA|TRBJ1-1|TRBV18|NA
TGTGCCAGCTCACCGGCAGGGTGGTTGAGCACTGAAGCTTTCTTT
CASSPAGWLSTEAFF
>TRBD1|TRBJ1-5|TRBV30|few
TGTGCCTGGAGTAAGACTGGCAGGGGGGGCAATCAGCCCCAGCATTTT
CAWSKTGRGGNQPQHF
>TRBD1|TRBJ1-6|TRBV30|NA
TGTGCCTGGAGTGAGGGGACAGGGGGGCGATCACCCCTCCACTTT
CAWSEGTGGRSPLHF
>NA|TRBJ2-3|TRBV5-1|NA
TGCGCCAGCAGCTTCCCCCTTGGGAAGCGGACGGCCTCTAGCACAGATACGCAGTATTTT
CASSFPLGKRTASSTDTQYF
>TRBD2|TRBJ2-7|TRBV5-4|NA
TGTGCCAGCAGCTTGGGACTAGCGGGGTCTGGTTACGAGCAGTACTTC
CASSLGLAGSGYEQYF
>TRBD2|TRBJ2-1|TRBV27|NA
TGTGCCAGCAGTTTAAGTAGCGGGAGGGCTTCCTACAATGAGCAGTTCTTC
CASSLSSGRASYNEQFF
>NA|TRBJ1-2|TRBV2|NA
TGTGCCAGCACCGAAGGAGGGAACGGCTACACCTTC
CASTEGGNGYTF
>NA|TRBJ2-2|TRBV7-6|NA
TGTGCCAGCAGCTTAAACCCCCAGGGTCGGAACACCGGGGAGCTGTTTTTT
CASSLNPQGRNTGELFF
>NA|TRBJ1-1|TRBV7-3|NA
TGTGCCAGCAGCTTAGTATTGAACACTGAAGCTTTCTTT
CASSLVLNTEAFF
>NA|TRBJ1-2|TRBV30|NA
TGTGCCTGGAGTGCACCCCCTCGAGGAAAAGCTAACTATGGCTACACCTTC
CAWSAPPRGKANYGYTF
>NA|TRBJ2-1|TRBV27|NA
TGTGCCAGCAGTTTATCACTCGGCTCCCTGGAGGCCTATGAGCAGTTCTTC
CASSLSLGSLEAYEQFF
>NA|TRBJ1-4|TRBV4-1|few
TGCGCCAGCCGGAGAGATGAGGCGACTAATGAAAAACTGTTTTTT
CASRRDEATNEKLFF
>NA|TRBJ2-2|TRBV18|NA
TGTGCCAGCTCACCGAGACTGGAACTTAACACCGGGGAGCTGTTTTTT
CASSPRLELNTGELFF
>NA|TRBJ1-3|TRBV7-2|NA
TGTGCCAGCAGCCCCGCGAAGAACACCATATATTTT
CASSPAKNTIYF
>TRBD2|TRBJ2-1|TRBV6-4|NA
TGTGCCAGCAGCGTAGTAGCGGGAGCCTACAATGAGCAGTTCTTC
CASSVVAGAYNEQFF
>TRBD1|TRBJ2-5|TRBV10-2|once
TGCGCCAGCATAGACAGGGTAGATGCGGAGGAGACCCAGTACTTC
CASIDRVDAEETQYF
>NA|TRBJ2-3|TRBV9|NA
TGTGCCAGCAGCGCCCGACAGGTCACAGATACGCAGTATTTT
CASSARQVTDTQYF
>NA|TRBJ1-3|TRBV12-5|NA
TGTGCTAGTGGTTTGCCAACAAGGGGTCCTTACTCTGGAAACACCATATATTTT
CASGLPTRGPYSGNTIYF
>NA|TRBJ1-1|TRBV4-1|NA
TGCGCCAGCAGCCAAGATGGGTCTACAGGAGGGGCTGAAGCTTTCTTT
CASSQDGSTGGAEAFF
>NA|TRBJ1-2|TRBV7-9|NA
TGTGCCAGCAGCTTGGGGCAGGTCACCCTAGGGGGCTACACCTTC
CASSLGQVTLGGYTF